This is a list of T cell receptor beta chains from one sample in a study of vaccination effects on CD4 cells after COVID-19. No antigen has been identified for these receptors. TCRdb's copy holds only in-frame clones and misses some; the assay was immunoSEQ multiplex PCR. The table includes tens of thousands of clones, about two thirds detected once. Sequenced here: CD4+ T cells from PBMCs cultured without peptide, sampled before COVID-19 vaccination. The origin of the receptors is a human donor who received a COVID-19 vaccine. Both conserved end residues are trimmed from each CDR3. Fields, in order: J gene, V gene, CDR3 protein.

TRBJ2-2,TRBV13,ASSLGRIYTGELF
TRBJ1-1,TRBV29-1,SVLGFRPENTEAF
TRBJ2-5,TRBV18,ASSPARQGAAETQY
TRBJ2-3,TRBV3-1/TRBV3-2,ASSQVDVATQY
TRBJ1-5,TRBV7-9,ASSAGTGHNQPQH
TRBJ1-4,TRBV2,AGTGVGEEKLF
TRBJ2-1,TRBV13,ASSLGTSGRRDEQF
TRBJ1-2,TRBV6-5,ASSDSTGYT
TRBJ2-5,TRBV30,AWTLAGVETQY
TRBJ1-6,TRBV7-8,ASSALRGGGPLHLSYNSPLH